Below, 2 T cell receptor beta chains from the same sample are listed, as sequenced in a study of OX40 agonist ivuxolimab in advanced cancers. The repertoire was sequenced with immunoSEQ multiplex PCR; TCRdb's copy has only in-frame clones and lacks some. The repertoire holds roughly 43,000 clones, with around 85% as singletons. The input for sequencing was CD4+ or CD8+ T cells sorted from blood, taken in a trial of the OX40 agonist ivuxolimab. Receptors were obtained from an adult with an advanced solid tumor such as melanoma, head and neck, liver or kidney cancer.

The rearrangement uses TRBV19 and TRBJ2-5; 10 bases fit TRBD1. CDR3 length: 14 residues. Germline V gene sequence: CDR1 LNHDA, CDR2 SQIVND (reference sequence). The V gene end was trimmed by 6 bases and the J gene end by 5 bases; junction bases not matched to a gene: 6. Here the CDR3 reads CASSAGTGVETQYF. The CDR3 bases are TGTGCCAGTAGCGCCGGGACAGGGGTGGAGACCCAGTACTTC.

This clone was recorded at least ten times. J is TRBJ1-5 and V is TRBV6-1, with D uncertain. The germline CDR1 and CDR2 sequences are MNHNS and SASEGT. Trimming took off 6 bases at V and 2 bases at J, with 11 bases between the two ends. CDR3 length equals 14 residues. The CDR3 nucleotides read TGTGCCAGCAGACTTGAGGTAGGCAATCAGCCCCAGCATTTT. This encodes CASRLEVGNQPQHF.